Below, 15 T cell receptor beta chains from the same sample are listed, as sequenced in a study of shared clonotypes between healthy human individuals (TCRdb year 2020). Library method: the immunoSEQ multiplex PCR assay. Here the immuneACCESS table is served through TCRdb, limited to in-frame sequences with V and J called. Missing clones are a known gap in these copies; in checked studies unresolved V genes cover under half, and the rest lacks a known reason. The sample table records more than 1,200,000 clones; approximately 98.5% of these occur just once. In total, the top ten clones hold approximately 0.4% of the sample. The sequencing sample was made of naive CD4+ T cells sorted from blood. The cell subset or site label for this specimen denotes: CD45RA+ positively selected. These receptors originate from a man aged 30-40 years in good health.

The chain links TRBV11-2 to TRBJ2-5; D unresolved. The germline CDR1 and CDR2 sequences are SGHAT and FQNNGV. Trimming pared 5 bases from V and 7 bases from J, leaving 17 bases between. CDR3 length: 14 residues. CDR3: CASSPTIAGRTQYF. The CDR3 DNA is TGTGCCAGCAGCCCTACTATAGCCGGGCGGACCCAGTACTTC. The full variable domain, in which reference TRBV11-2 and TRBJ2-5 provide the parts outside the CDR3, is EAGVAQSPRYKIIEKRQSVAFWCNPISGHATLYWYQQILGQGPKLLIQFQNNGVVDDSQLPKDRFSAERLKGVDSTLKIQPAKLEDSAVYLCASSPTIAGRTQYFGPGTRLLVL.

The CDR3, as DNA: TGTGCCAGTAGTAGGGACAGACGACCAAATAGCAATCAGCCCCAGCATTTT. Translation: CASSRDRRPNSNQPQHF. The chain couples TRBV19 to TRBJ1-5; 7 bases agree with TRBD1. The ends lost 4 bases at V and 0 bases at J; junction bases unmatched: 9. The germline CDR1 and CDR2 sequences are LNHDA and SQIVND (reference sequence). This CDR3 spans 17 amino acids.

CDR3 region: CASSLAGTADQPQHF. DNA of the CDR3: TGCGCCAGCAGCTTGGCGGGGACAGCCGATCAGCCCCAGCATTTT. This chain links TRBV5-1 with TRBJ1-5; 7 nucleotides agree with TRBD1. The germline gives CDR1 SGHRS, CDR2 YFSETQ. This CDR3 spans 15 amino acids. Unmatched junction bases numbered 5, after V lost 0 bases and J lost 5 bases.

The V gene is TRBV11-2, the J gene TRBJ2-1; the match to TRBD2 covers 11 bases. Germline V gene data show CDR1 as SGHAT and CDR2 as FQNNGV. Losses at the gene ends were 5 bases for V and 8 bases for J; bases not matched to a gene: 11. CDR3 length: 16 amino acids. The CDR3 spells CASSPSLAGVYYEQFF. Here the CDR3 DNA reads TGTGCCAGCAGCCCCTCACTAGCGGGAGTATATTATGAGCAGTTCTTC.

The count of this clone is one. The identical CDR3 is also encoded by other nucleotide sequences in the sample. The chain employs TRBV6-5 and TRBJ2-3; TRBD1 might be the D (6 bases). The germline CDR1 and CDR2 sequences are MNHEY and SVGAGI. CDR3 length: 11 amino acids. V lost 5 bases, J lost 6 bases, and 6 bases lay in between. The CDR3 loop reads CASSQGDTQYF. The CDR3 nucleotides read TGTGCCAGCAGTCAGGGGGATACGCAGTATTTT.

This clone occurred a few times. In nucleotides, the CDR3 is TGTGCCAGCAGCTTAAGACGAAACCCGGGCTACACCTTC. It codes for CASSLRRNPGYTF. The V call is TRBV5-6, the J call TRBJ1-2; no clear D. Germline lookup yields CDR1 SGHDT and CDR2 YYEEEE. The CDR3 covers 13 residues. V dropped 2 bases and J dropped 8 bases, with 13 bases sitting between them. Full variable domain (rest looked up from reference TRBV5-6 and TRBJ1-2): DAGVTQSPTHLIKTRGQQVTLRCSPKSGHDTVSWYQQALGQGPQFIFQYYEEEERQRGNFPDRFSGHQFPNYSSELNVNALLLGDSALYLCASSLRRNPGYTFGSGTRLTVV.

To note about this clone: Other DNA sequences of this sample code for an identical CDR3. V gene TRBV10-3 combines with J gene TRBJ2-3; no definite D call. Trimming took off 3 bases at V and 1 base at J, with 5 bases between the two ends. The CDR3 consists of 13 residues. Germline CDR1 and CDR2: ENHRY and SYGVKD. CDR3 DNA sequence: TGTGCCATCAGTGAAGGTCGCACAGATACGCAGTATTTT. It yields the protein CAISEGRTDTQYF.

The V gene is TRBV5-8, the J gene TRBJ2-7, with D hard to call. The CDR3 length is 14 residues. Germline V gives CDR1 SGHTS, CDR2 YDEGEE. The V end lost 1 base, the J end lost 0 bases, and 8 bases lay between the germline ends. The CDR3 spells CASSLLRTSYEQYF. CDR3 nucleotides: TGTGCCAGCAGCTTGTTGCGAACCTCCTACGAGCAGTACTTC. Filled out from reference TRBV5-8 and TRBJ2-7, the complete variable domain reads EAGVTQSPTHLIKTRGQQATLRCSPISGHTSVYWYQQALGLGLQFLLWYDEGEERNRGNFPPRFSGRQFPNYSSELNVNALELEDSALYLCASSLLRTSYEQYFGPGTRLTVT.

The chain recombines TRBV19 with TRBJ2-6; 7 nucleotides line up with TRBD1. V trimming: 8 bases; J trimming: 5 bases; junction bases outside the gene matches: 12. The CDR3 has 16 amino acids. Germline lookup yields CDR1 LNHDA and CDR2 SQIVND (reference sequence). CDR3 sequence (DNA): TGTGCCAGTCATTTGCGAGGGGGCGCAAGGGCCAACGTCCTGACTTTC. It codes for CASHLRGGARANVLTF.

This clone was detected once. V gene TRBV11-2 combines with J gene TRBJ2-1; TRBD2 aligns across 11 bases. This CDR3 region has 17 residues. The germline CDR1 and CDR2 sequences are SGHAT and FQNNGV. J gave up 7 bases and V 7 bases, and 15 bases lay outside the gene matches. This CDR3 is CASTRLAGTLEGNEQFF. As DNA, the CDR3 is TGTGCCAGCACACGACTAGCGGGAACTTTAGAGGGTAATGAGCAGTTCTTC. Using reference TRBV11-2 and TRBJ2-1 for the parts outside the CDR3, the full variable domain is EAGVAQSPRYKIIEKRQSVAFWCNPISGHATLYWYQQILGQGPKLLIQFQNNGVVDDSQLPKDRFSAERLKGVDSTLKIQPAKLEDSAVYLCASTRLAGTLEGNEQFFGPGTRLTVL.

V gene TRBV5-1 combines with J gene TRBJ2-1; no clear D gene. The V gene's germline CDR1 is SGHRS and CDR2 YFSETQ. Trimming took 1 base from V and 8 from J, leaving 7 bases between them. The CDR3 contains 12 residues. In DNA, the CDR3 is TGCGCCAGCAGCTTGATGCTAGATGAGCAGTTCTTC. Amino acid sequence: CASSLMLDEQFF.

CDR3 sequence reads: CASSPPAEGEQYF. The CDR3 DNA sequence: TGTGCCAGCTCACCACCGGCAGAGGGCGAGCAGTACTTC. This chain links TRBV18 with TRBJ2-7; possible D gene TRBD2, 5 bases. Per the germline V gene, CDR1 is KGHSH and CDR2 is LQKENI. The V end lost 0 bases, the J end lost 6 bases, and 9 bases lay between the germline ends. The CDR3 is 13 amino acids. The full variable domain, in which reference TRBV18 and TRBJ2-7 provide the parts outside the CDR3, is NAGVMQNPRHLVRRRGQEARLRCSPMKGHSHVYWYRQLPEEGLKFMVYLQKENIIDESGMPKERFSAEFPKEGPSILRIQQVVRGDSAAYFCASSPPAEGEQYFGPGTRLTVT.

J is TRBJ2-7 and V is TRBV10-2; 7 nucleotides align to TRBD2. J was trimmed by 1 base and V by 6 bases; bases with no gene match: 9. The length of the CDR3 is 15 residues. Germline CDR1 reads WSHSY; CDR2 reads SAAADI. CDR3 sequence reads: CASREVGGSSYEQYF. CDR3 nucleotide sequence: TGCGCCAGCAGAGAGGTAGGCGGGAGTTCCTACGAGCAGTACTTC.

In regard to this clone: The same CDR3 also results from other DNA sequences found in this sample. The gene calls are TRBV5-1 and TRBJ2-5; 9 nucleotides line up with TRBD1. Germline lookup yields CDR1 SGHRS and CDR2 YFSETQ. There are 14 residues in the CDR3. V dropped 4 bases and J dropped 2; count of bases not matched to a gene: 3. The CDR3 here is CASSTGQGQETQYF. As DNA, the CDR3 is TGCGCCAGCAGCACTGGACAGGGGCAAGAGACCCAGTACTTC. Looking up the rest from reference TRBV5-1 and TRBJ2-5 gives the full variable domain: KAGVTQTPRYLIKTRGQQVTLSCSPISGHRSVSWYQQTPGQGLQFLFEYFSETQRNKGNFPGRFSGRQFSNSRSEMNVSTLELGDSALYLCASSTGQGQETQYFGPGTRLLVL.

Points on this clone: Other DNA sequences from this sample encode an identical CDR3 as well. The CDR3 spells CAWSGHRGSSYEQYF. The CDR3, as DNA: TGTGCCTGGAGTGGGCACAGGGGGAGCTCCTACGAGCAGTACTTC. The chain combines TRBV30 with TRBJ2-7, with 8 nucleotides matching TRBD1. This CDR3 is 15 amino acids long. The junction had 5 bases not matched to a gene; V was cut back by 1 base and J by 0 bases. Germline V gene lookup returns CDR1 GTSNPN and CDR2 SVGIG (reference sequence).